In its sample, the clone carrying this T cell receptor beta chain was seen many times. What it binds is not known. The sample originates from a study of human T cells and chemical hapten exposure. Findings of the study overall: Expanded TCRs made up significantly more big CDR3 similarity clusters than controls did.

The time point was: pre-sensitization, week 0. Treatment of the sample: therapeutic diphenylcyclopropenone sensitization with weekly scalp DPC. TCRdb used MiXCR to reprocess the RACE reads, holding one entry per CDR3 protein. The sample contains around 380,000 distinct CDR3 sequences, around 5.5% of which appear only once. Trimming cost V 2 bases and J 0 bases; bases outside gene matches: 2. Germline CDR1 reads SGHRS; CDR2 reads YFSETQ. The CDR3 extends over 15 amino acids. This clonotype was sampled from a young woman with alopecia areata. Some clones in this sample may be carry-over from other donors' samples. The rearrangement joins TRBV5-1 to TRBJ1-1, with 9 bases identical to TRBD1. This material consisted of whole blood, taken in connection with sensitization to the hapten diphenylcyclopropenone (DPC). CDR3 sequence (DNA): TGCGCCAGCAGCTTTACAGGGGGCGTGAACACTGAAGCTTTCTTT. Its protein product is CASSFTGGVNTEAFF.